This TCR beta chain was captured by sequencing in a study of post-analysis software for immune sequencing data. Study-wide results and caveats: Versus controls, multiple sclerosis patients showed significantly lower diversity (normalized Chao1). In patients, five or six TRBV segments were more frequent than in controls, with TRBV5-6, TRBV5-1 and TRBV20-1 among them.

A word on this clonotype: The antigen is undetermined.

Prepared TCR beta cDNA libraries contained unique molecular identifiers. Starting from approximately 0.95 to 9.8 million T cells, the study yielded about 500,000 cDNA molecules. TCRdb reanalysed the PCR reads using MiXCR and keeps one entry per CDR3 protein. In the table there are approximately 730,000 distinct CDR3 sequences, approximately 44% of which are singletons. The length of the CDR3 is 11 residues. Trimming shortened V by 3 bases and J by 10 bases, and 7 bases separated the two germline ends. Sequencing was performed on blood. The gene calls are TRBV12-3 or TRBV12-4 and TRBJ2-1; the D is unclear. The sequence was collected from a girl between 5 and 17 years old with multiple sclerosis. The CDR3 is CASSFEREQFF. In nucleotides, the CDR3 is TGTGCCAGCAGTTTTGAGAGGGAGCAGTTCTTC.